This T cell receptor beta chain is drawn from a study of T cell responses to AZD1222 COVID-19 vaccine. Broader study findings: At baseline, just a handful of AZD1222 recipients tested seropositive. The breadth and depth of Spike-specific TCRs increased once two AZD1222 doses had been given.

Measured with immunoSEQ multiplex PCR; TCRdb has only the in-frame clones, and not every one. The sample holds 150,000 to 190,000 clones, about nine tenths seen once. Comments on this clone: Antigen unknown.

Germline CDR1 is LNHNV and CDR2 is YYDKDF (reference sequence). CDR3 length equals 15 residues. Between the trimmed V and J ends, which lost 0 bases and 0 bases, there was a span of 6 bases. This chain uses TRBV15 with TRBJ1-3; D is ambiguous. The sequence was collected from an adult in good health. The specimen comprised peripheral blood, sampled on day 0 of AZD1222 vaccination. The CDR3 loop is CATSRDRFSGNTIYF. DNA of the CDR3: TGTGCCACCAGCAGAGATCGGTTCTCTGGAAACACCATATATTTT.